This T cell receptor beta chain was found in a study of CD4+ T cells in melanoma. V shed 1 base, J shed 4 bases, and the junction held 7 bases outside the gene matches. The CDR3 covers 15 residues. In germline, CDR1 is KGHSH, CDR2 LQKENI. Clones were read by immunoSEQ multiplex PCR, and TCRdb kept only the in-frame ones, dropping some. This table has about 11,000 clones, about 70% appearing once. The sequenced sample was cells from a culture (not recorded whether cultured in vitro). The rearrangement uses TRBV18 and TRBJ2-7; 7 nucleotides agree with TRBD2. The TCR originated in a human donor with melanoma. CDR3 in DNA: TGTGCCAGCTCACCACTGGCGGGGGAATATTACGAGCAGTACTTC. It codes for CASSPLAGEYYEQYF. Full variable domain (rest looked up from reference TRBV18 and TRBJ2-7): NAGVMQNPRHLVRRRGQEARLRCSPMKGHSHVYWYRQLPEEGLKFMVYLQKENIIDESGMPKERFSAEFPKEGPSILRIQQVVRGDSAAYFCASSPLAGEYYEQYFGPGTRLTVT.